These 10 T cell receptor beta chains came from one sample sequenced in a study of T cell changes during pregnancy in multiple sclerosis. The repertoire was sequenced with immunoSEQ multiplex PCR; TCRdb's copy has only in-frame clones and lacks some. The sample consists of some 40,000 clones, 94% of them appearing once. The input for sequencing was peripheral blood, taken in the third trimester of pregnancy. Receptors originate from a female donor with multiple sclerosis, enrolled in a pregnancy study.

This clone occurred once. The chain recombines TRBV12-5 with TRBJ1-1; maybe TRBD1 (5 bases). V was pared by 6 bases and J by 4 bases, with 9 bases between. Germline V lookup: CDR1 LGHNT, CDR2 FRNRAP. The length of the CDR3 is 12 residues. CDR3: CASGQGGTEAFF. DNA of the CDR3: TGTGCTAGTGGCCAGGGAGGCACTGAAGCTTTCTTT.

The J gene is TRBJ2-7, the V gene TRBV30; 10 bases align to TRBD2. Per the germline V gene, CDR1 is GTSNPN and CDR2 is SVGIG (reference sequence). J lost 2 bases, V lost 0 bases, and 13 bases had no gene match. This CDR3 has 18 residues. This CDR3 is CAWSVLASGGPRAYEQYF. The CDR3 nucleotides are TGTGCCTGGAGTGTACTGGCTAGCGGGGGACCTAGGGCCTACGAGCAGTACTTC.

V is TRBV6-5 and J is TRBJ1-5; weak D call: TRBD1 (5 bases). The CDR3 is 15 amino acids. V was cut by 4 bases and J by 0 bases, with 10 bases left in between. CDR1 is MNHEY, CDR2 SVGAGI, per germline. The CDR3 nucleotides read TGTGCCAGCAGTTGGACATTCTTTAGCAATCAGCCCCAGCATTTT. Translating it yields CASSWTFFSNQPQHF.

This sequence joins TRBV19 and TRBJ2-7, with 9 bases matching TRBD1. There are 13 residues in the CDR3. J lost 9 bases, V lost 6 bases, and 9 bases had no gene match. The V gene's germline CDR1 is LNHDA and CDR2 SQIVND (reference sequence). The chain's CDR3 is CASRRGQGGGQYF. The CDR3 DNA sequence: TGTGCCAGTAGGAGGGGACAGGGCGGTGGGCAGTACTTC.

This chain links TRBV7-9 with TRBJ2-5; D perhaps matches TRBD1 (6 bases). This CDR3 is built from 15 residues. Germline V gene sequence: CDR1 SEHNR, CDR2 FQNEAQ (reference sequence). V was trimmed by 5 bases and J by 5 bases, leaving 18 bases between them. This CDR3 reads CASSPATGIWETQYF. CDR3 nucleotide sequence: TGTGCCAGCAGCCCGGCTACAGGGATATGGGAGACCCAGTACTTC.

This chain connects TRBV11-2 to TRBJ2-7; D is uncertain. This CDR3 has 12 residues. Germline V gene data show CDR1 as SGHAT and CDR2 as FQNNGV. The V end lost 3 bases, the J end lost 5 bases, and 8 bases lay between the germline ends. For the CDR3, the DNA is TGTGCCAGCAGCTTTCCGAGCAACGAGCAGTACTTC. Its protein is CASSFPSNEQYF. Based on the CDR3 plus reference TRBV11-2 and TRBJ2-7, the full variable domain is EAGVAQSPRYKIIEKRQSVAFWCNPISGHATLYWYQQILGQGPKLLIQFQNNGVVDDSQLPKDRFSAERLKGVDSTLKIQPAKLEDSAVYLCASSFPSNEQYFGPGTRLTVT.

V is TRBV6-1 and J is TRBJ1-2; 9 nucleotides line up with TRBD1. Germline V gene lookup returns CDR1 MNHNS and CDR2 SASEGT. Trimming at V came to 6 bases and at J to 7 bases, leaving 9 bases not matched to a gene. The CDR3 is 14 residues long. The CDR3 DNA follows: TGTGCCAGCAGGGGACAGGGCGTAGAGGGTGGCTACACCTTC. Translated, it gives CASRGQGVEGGYTF.

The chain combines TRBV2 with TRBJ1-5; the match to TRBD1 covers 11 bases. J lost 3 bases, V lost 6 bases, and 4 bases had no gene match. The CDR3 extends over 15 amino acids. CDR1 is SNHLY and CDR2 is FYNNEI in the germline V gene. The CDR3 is CASRRDRGDNQPQHF. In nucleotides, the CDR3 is TGTGCCAGCAGAAGGGACAGGGGGGACAATCAGCCCCAGCATTTT.

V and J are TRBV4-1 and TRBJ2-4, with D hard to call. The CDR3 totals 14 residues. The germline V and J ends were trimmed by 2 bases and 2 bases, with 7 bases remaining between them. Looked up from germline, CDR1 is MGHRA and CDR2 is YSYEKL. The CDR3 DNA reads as TGCGCCAGCAGCCAACTACTAACCAAAAACATTCAGTACTTC. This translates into CASSQLLTKNIQYF.

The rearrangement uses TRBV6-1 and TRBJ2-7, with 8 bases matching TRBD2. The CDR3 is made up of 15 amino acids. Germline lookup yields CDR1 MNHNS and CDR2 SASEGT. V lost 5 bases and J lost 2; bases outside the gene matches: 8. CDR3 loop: CASSRAGARPYEQYF. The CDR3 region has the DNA TGTGCCAGCAGTCGAGCGGGGGCCCGCCCCTACGAGCAGTACTTC.